These 12 T cell receptor beta chains share one sample of origin, sequenced in a study of T-cell memory formation after mild COVID-19. One entry per CDR3 protein, called by TCRdb with MiXCR from the 5' RACE reads. The sample includes hundreds of thousands of distinct CDR3 sequences, about 16% of them seen just once. The sequencing sample was made of PBMCs or a T cell subset sorted from them (not recorded which). All receptors derive from a man aged 18 to 29 who had mild COVID-19 (a few samples of this study predate the infection). Cell type and time point are not known.

The table lists this clonotype with a few counts. Written as DNA, the CDR3 is TGTGCCAGCAGCTTCACGGGCAGATCCTACGAGCAGTACGTC. Translation gives CASSFTGRSYEQYV. The gene calls are TRBV7-9 and TRBJ2-7, with D uncertain. This CDR3 has 14 residues. CDR1 is SEHNR and CDR2 is FQNEAQ in the germline V gene (reference sequence). V was clipped by 3 bases and J by 1 base, with 10 bases between them.

This clonotype has only a few counts. The rearrangement uses TRBV5-5 and TRBJ2-5, with D perhaps assigned TRBD1 or TRBD2 (5 bases each). V dropped 4 bases and J dropped 2 bases, with 21 bases sitting between them. The CDR3 runs 17 residues. Germline V lookup: CDR1 SGHKS, CDR2 YYEKEE (reference sequence). CDR3 DNA sequence: TGTGCCAGCAGCACCGGGGCGAACAAACCCCTTCAAGAGACCCAGTACTTC. Amino acids: CASSTGANKPLQETQYF.

V usage is TRBV4-2 and J usage is TRBJ1-1; 9 positions match TRBD1. With 1 base clipped from V and 0 bases from J, the junction kept 0 bases outside the gene matches. The germline CDR1 and CDR2 sequences are LGHNA and YNFKEQ. This CDR3 contains 15 residues. The CDR3 spells CASSQGTGVNTEAFF. The CDR3, as DNA: TGTGCCAGCAGCCAAGGGACAGGGGTGAACACTGAAGCTTTCTTT.

This clonotype came up a few times. The chain has TRBV6-5 and TRBJ2-7; no clear D gene. The length of the CDR3 is 15 residues. Trimming left V 2 bases short and J 0 bases short, with 11 bases between. In germline, CDR1 is MNHEY, CDR2 SVGAGI. In nucleotides, the CDR3 is TGTGCCAGCAGTTACACGGCGGCCAGCTCCTACGAGCAGTACTTC. Translated, it gives CASSYTAASSYEQYF.

The CDR3 reads CASSRGTSGLVYNEQFF. In DNA, the CDR3 is TGTGCCAGCAGCCGAGGGACTAGCGGACTAGTCTACAATGAGCAGTTCTTC. The V call is TRBV11-1, the J call TRBJ2-1, with 11 bases fitting TRBD2. Trimming removed 5 bases from V and 3 bases from J; junction bases left unmatched: 9. The CDR3 contains 17 residues. Germline CDR1 reads SGHAT; CDR2 reads FQDESV (reference sequence). Filled out from reference TRBV11-1 and TRBJ2-1, the complete variable domain reads EAEVAQSPRYKITEKSQAVAFWCDPISGHATLYWYRQILGQGPELLVQFQDESVVDDSQLPKDRFSAERLKGVDSTLKIQPAELGDSAMYLCASSRGTSGLVYNEQFFGPGTRLTVL.

The rearrangement links TRBV19 to TRBJ2-5, with 7 bases aligning to TRBD1. The CDR3 is 13 residues long. V gave up 8 bases and J gave up 1 base; unmatched junction bases: 4. Germline V gene lookup returns CDR1 LNHDA and CDR2 SQIVND (reference sequence). CDR3 DNA: TGTGCCAGTTCGACAGGGACCCAAGAGACCCAGTACTTC. Translating it yields CASSTGTQETQYF.

V and J are TRBV5-1 and TRBJ2-3; D possibly corresponds to TRBD2 (6 bases). This CDR3 has 15 residues. Trimming stripped 1 base from V and 5 bases from J, with 14 bases between. Germline V lookup: CDR1 SGHRS, CDR2 YFSETQ. The CDR3 sequence is CASSLMSGVLDTQYF. The CDR3 DNA follows: TGCGCCAGCAGCTTGATGTCGGGGGTACTAGATACGCAGTATTTT.

This clonotype was observed at least ten times. The CDR3 loop is CSASRDRRETQYF. The CDR3 region has the DNA TGCAGTGCTAGCCGGGACAGGAGGGAGACCCAGTACTTC. The chain couples TRBV20-1 to TRBJ2-5; the match to TRBD1 covers 8 bases. The V gene's germline CDR1 is DFQATT and CDR2 SNEGSKA (reference sequence). The V segment lost 3 bases and the J segment 5 bases; nucleotides outside the gene matches: 5. CDR3 length: 13 amino acids.

The CDR3 loop is CASSRPNSPLHF. In nucleotides, the CDR3 is TGTGCCAGCTCACGGCCTAATTCACCCCTCCACTTT. The chain couples TRBV18 to TRBJ1-6; the D is unclear. Germline CDR1 reads KGHSH; CDR2 reads LQKENI. With 4 bases removed from V and 6 bases from J, the gap between germline ends came to 4 bases. The CDR3 extends over 12 amino acids. Together with reference TRBV18 and TRBJ1-6, the CDR3 gives the full variable domain: NAGVMQNPRHLVRRRGQEARLRCSPMKGHSHVYWYRQLPEEGLKFMVYLQKENIIDESGMPKERFSAEFPKEGPSILRIQQVVRGDSAAYFCASSRPNSPLHFGNGTRLTVT.

This clonotype was recorded a few times. The J gene is TRBJ2-3, the V gene TRBV6-5, with D maybe TRBD1 (5 bases). Germline V gene data show CDR1 as MNHEY and CDR2 as SVGAGI. The CDR3 length is 14 residues. Trimming took 10 bases from V and 2 from J, leaving 16 bases between them. Here the CDR3 reads CAIALGAYTDTQYF. The CDR3, as DNA: TGTGCCATCGCCTTAGGGGCCTACACAGATACGCAGTATTTT.

This clonotype was observed at least ten times. CDR3: CATSPSGVETQYF. CDR3 coding DNA: TGTGCCACCAGTCCTAGCGGGGTAGAGACCCAGTACTTC. The chain recombines TRBV24-1 with TRBJ2-5; TRBD2 agrees at 9 bases. The ends lost 6 bases at V and 4 bases at J; junction bases unmatched: 2. From germline, CDR1 is KGHDR and CDR2 SFDVKD. The CDR3 has 13 residues.

This clonotype was counted many times. This sequence joins TRBV5-1 and TRBJ2-5; D ambiguous. Per the germline V gene, CDR1 is SGHRS and CDR2 is YFSETQ. Trimming removed 4 bases from V and 5 bases from J, with 15 bases in between. The CDR3 extends over 14 amino acids. The CDR3 here is CASSRNPSEETQYF. The CDR3 nucleotides are TGCGCCAGCAGCCGGAACCCGTCGGAGGAGACCCAGTACTTC.